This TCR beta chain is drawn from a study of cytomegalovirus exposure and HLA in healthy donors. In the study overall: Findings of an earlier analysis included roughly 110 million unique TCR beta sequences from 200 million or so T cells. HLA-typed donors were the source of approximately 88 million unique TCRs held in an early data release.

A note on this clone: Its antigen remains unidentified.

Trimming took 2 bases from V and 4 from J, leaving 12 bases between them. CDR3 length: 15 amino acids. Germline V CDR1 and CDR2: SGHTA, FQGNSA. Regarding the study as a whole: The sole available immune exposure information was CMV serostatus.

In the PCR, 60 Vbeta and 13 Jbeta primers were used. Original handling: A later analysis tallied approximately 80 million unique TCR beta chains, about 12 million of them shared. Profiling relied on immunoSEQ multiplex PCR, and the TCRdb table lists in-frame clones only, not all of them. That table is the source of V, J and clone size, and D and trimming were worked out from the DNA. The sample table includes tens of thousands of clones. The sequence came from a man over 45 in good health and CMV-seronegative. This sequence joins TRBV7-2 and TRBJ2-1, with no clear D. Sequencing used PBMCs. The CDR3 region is CASSLFAPSYNEQFF. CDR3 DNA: TGTGCCAGCAGCTTATTCGCCCCCAGTTACAATGAGCAGTTCTTC.